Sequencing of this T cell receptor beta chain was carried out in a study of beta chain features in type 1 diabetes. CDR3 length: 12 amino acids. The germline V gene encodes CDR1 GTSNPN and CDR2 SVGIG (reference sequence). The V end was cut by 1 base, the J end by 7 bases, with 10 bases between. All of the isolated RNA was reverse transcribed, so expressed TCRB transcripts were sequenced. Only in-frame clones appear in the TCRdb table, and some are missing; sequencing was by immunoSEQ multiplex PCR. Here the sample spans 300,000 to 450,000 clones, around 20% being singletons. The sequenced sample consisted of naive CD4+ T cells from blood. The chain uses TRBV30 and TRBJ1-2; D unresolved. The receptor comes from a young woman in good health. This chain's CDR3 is CAWSEFGGGYTF. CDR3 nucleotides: TGTGCCTGGAGTGAATTTGGAGGTGGCTACACCTTC.